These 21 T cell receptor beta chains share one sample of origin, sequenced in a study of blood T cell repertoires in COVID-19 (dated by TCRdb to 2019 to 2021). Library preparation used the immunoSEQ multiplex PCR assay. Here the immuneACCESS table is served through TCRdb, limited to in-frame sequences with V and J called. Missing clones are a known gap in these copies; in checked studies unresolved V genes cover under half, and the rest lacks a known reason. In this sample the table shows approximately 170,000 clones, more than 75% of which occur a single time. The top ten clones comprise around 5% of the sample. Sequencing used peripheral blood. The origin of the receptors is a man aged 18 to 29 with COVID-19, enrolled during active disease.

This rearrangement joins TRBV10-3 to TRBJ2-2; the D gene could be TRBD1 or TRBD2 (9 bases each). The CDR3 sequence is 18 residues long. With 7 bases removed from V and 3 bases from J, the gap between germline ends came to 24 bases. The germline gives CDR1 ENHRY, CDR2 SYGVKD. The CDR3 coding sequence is TGTGCCATCAAACAGGGGGCTAAGCGGGAGGAAGACACCGGGGAGCTGTTTTTT. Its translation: CAIKQGAKREEDTGELFF.

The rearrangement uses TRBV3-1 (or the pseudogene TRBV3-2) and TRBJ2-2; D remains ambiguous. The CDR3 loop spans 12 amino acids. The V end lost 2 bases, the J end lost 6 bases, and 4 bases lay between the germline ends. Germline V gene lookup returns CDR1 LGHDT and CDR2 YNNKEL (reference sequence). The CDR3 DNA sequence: TGTGCCAGCAGCCAAATCGCCGGGGAGCTGTTTTTT. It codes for CASSQIAGELFF.

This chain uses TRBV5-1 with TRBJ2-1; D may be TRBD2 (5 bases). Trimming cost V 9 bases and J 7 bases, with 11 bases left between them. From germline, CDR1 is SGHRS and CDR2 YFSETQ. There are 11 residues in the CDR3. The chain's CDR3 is CATQLENEQFF. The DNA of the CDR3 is TGCGCCACCCAACTAGAAAATGAGCAGTTCTTC.

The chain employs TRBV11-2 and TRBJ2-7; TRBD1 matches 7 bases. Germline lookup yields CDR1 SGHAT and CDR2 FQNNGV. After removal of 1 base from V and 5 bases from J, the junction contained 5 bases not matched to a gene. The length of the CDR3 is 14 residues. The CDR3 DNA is TGTGCCAGCAGCTTAGTAGGACAGGACCACGAGCAGTACTTC. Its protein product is CASSLVGQDHEQYF.

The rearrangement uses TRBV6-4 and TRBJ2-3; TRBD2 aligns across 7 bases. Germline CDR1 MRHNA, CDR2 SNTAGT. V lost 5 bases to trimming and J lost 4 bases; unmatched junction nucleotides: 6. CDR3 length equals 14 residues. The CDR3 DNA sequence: TGTGCCAGCAGTATCGCTAGCGGAGCAGATACGCAGTATTTT. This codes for CASSIASGADTQYF.

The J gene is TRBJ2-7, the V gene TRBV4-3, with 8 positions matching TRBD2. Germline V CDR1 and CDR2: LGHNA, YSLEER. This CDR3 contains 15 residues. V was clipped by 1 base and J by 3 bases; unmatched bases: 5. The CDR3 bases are TGCGCCAGCAGCCAAGCCACTAGCGGAATCTACGAGCAGTACTTC. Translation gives CASSQATSGIYEQYF.

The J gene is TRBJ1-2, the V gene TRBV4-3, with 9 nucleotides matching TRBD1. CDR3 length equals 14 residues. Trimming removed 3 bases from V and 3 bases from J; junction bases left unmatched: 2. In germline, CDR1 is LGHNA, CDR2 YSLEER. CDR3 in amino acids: CASSQRDRDYGYTF. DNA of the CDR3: TGCGCCAGCAGCCAGCGGGACAGGGACTATGGCTACACCTTC.

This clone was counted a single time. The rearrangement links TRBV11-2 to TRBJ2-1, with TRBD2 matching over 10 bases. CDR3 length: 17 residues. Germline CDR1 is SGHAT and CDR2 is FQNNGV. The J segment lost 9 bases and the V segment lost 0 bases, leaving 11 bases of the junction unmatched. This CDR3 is CASSLDLLAGVSGEQFF. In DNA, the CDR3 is TGTGCCAGCAGCTTAGATCTCCTAGCGGGAGTATCAGGTGAGCAGTTCTTC.

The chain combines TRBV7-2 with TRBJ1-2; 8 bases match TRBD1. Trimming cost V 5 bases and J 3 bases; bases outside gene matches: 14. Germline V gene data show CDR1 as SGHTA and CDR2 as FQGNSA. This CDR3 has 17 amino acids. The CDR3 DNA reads TGTGCCAGCAGCATGTCCCCCGGCCAGGGGGCATACTATGGCTACACCTTC. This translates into CASSMSPGQGAYYGYTF. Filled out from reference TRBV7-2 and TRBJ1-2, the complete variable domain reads GAGVSQSPSNKVTEKGKDVELRCDPISGHTALYWYRQSLGQGLEFLIYFQGNSAPDKSGLPSDRFSAERTGGSVSTLTIQRTQQEDSAVYLCASSMSPGQGAYYGYTFGSGTRLTVV.

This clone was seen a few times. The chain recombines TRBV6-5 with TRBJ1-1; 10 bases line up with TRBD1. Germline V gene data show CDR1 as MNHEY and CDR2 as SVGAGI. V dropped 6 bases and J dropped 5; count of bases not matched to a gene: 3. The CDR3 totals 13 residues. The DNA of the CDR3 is TGTGCCAGCAGGTGGGACAGGGGAACTGAAGCTTTCTTT. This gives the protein CASRWDRGTEAFF.

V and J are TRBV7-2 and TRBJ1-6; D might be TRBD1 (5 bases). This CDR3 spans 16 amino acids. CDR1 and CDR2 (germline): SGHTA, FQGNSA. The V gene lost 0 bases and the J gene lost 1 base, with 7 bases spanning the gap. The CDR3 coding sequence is TGTGCCAGCAGCTTAGCGGGGGGATCCTATAATTCACCCCTCCACTTT. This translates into CASSLAGGSYNSPLHF.

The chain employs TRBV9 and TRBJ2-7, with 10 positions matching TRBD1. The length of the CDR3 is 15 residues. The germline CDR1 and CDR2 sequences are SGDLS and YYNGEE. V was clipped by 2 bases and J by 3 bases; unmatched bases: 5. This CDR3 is CASSVWDRGGYEQYF. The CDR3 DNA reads TGTGCCAGCAGCGTGTGGGACAGGGGTGGCTACGAGCAGTACTTC. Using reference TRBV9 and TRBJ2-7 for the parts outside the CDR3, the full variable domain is DSGVTQTPKHLITATGQRVTLRCSPRSGDLSVYWYQQSLDQGLQFLIQYYNGEERAKGNILERFSAQQFPDLHSELNLSSLELGDSALYFCASSVWDRGGYEQYFGPGTRLTVT.

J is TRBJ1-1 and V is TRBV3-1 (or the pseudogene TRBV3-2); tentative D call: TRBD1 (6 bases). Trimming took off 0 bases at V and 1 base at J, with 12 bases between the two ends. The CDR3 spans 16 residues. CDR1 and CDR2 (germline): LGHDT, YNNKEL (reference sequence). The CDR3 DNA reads TGTGCCAGCAGCCAAGATTCCTACAGGGAGAACACTGAAGCTTTCTTT. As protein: CASSQDSYRENTEAFF.

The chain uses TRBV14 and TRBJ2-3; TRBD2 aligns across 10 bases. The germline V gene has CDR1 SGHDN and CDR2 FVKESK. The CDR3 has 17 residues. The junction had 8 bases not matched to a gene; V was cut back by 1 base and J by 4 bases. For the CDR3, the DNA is TGTGCCAGCAGCCAAGCGGAGCGGGAGGGCCTGGCAGATACGCAGTATTTT. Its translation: CASSQAEREGLADTQYF.

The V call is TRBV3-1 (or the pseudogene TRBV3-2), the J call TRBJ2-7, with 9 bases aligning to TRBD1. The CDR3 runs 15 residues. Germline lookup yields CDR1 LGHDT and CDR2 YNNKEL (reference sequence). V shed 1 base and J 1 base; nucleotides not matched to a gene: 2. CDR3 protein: CASSQVGQGSYEQYF. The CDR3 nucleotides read TGTGCCAGCAGCCAAGTGGGACAGGGTTCCTACGAGCAGTACTTC.

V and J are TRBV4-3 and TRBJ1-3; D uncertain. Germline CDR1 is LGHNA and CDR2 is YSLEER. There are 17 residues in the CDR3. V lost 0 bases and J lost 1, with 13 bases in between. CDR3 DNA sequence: TGCGCCAGCAGCCAAGATAATTTGGCCGTGTCTGGAAACACCATATATTTT. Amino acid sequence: CASSQDNLAVSGNTIYF.

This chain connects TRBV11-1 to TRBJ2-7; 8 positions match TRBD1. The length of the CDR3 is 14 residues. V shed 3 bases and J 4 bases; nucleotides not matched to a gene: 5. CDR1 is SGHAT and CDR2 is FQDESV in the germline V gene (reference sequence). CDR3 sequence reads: CASSFGQGTYEQYF. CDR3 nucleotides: TGTGCCAGCAGCTTCGGACAGGGAACATACGAGCAGTACTTC.

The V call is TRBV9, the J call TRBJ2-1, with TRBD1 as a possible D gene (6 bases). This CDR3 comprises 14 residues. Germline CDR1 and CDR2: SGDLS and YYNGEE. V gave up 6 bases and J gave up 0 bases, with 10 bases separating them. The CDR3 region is CASTLDSSYNEQFF. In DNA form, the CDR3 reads TGTGCCAGCACCCTGGACAGCTCCTACAATGAGCAGTTCTTC.

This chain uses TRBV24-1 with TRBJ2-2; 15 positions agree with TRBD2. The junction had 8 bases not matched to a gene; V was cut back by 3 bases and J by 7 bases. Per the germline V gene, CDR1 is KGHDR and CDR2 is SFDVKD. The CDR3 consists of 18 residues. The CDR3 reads CATSDRTSGRARGGELFF. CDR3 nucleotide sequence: TGTGCCACCAGTGATCGGACTAGCGGGAGGGCCAGGGGCGGGGAGCTGTTTTTT.

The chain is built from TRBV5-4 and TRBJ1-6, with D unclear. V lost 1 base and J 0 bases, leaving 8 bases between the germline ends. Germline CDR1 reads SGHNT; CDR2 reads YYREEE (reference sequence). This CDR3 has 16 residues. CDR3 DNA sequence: TGTGCCAGCAGCTTGCAAGAGAGCTCCTATAATTCACCCCTCCACTTT. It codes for CASSLQESSYNSPLHF.

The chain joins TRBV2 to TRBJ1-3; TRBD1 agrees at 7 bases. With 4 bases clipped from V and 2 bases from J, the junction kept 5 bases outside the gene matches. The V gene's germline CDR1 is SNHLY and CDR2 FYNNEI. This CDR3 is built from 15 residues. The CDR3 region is CASSARQGTGNTIYF. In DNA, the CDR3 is TGTGCCAGCAGTGCTAGACAGGGAACTGGAAACACCATATATTTT.